This is a list of T cell receptor beta chains from one sample in a study of T cell repertoires in ileal Crohn's disease. Data came from immunoSEQ multiplex PCR; TCRdb stores just in-frame clones and leaves some out. The sample carries about 14,000 clones, under 90% recorded once. The sequenced material came from ileal tissue. The source of these receptors is an adult with Crohn's disease. Each CDR3 is given with its conserved first and last residue. A D gene is named only where the DNA matches it firmly. The size of a clone is reported for some rows only, either as once, few or many, or as a class for expanded clones.

TRBV28	TRBD2	.	TRBJ2-7	TGTGCCAGCAGTAGCGGGGGGGCCTCGTCCTACGAGCAGTACTTC	CASSSGGASSYEQYF
TRBV6-1	.	.	TRBJ2-2	TGTGCCAGCAGTGCCGCACGGAGAGACACCGGGGAGCTGTTTTTT	CASSAARRDTGELFF
TRBV6-1	.	.	TRBJ1-4	TGTGCCAGCAGCGGAGGGGGGGAGAGTGAAAAACTGTTTTTT	CASSGGGESEKLFF
TRBV7-9	TRBD1	.	TRBJ1-5	TGTGCCAGCAGCTTACCTGTCGCAGGGGACAGGGATAGCAATCAGCCCCAGCATTTT	CASSLPVAGDRDSNQPQHF
TRBV9	.	.	TRBJ2-2	TGTGCCAGCAGCTACTATAACACCGGGGAGCTGTTTTTT	CASSYYNTGELFF
TRBV9	TRBD2	medium-sized	TRBJ2-1	TGTGCCAGCACTAGCGGGGGGGCAGGTGAGCAGTTCTTC	CASTSGGAGEQFF
TRBV6-6	.	.	TRBJ2-1	TGTGCCAGCAGTTACTCGTCCAGGGGTAGTATCGATGAGCAGTTCTTC	CASSYSSRGSIDEQFF
TRBV2	TRBD1	.	TRBJ2-7	TGTGCCAGCGGCGAACCGGGACAGGGGTCTAACGAGCAGTACTTC	CASGEPGQGSNEQYF
TRBV5-1	TRBD1	.	TRBJ2-4	TGCGCCAGCAGCTACGGACAGGGTCGGAACATTCAGTACTTC	CASSYGQGRNIQYF
TRBV6-1	.	.	TRBJ2-1	TGTGCCAGCAGTGGCGTTACTGGGAGCTCCTACAATGAGCAGTTCTTC	CASSGVTGSSYNEQFF
TRBV30	.	.	TRBJ2-7	TGTGCCTGGAGTGTAAGGGGCTGGGTAGGGGAGCAGTACTTC	CAWSVRGWVGEQYF
TRBV7-6	.	.	TRBJ2-3	TGTGCCAGCAGCTGGCGGCTGGAAAAGGGGCCCACAGATACGCAGTATTTT	CASSWRLEKGPTDTQYF
TRBV29-1	TRBD1	.	TRBJ2-7	TGCAGCGTTGGACAGGGTGCGGTCCACGAGCAGTACTTC	CSVGQGAVHEQYF
TRBV19	TRBD1	.	TRBJ1-5	TGTGCCAGTAGTATGTTTGGACAGGTTATCAATCAGCCCCAGCATTTT	CASSMFGQVINQPQHF
TRBV19	.	.	TRBJ1-1	TGTGCCAGCTGGGAACTGGGAGGAGGCACTGAAGCTTTCTTT	CASWELGGGTEAFF
TRBV5-1	TRBD1	.	TRBJ1-4	TGCGCCAGCAGCTGGGTCGGGACAGGGGGTGAAAAACTGTCTTTT	CASSWVGTGGEKLSF
TRBV5-1	TRBD1	few	TRBJ2-6	TGCGCCAGCAGCTTCTTGACAGGGGGCTCTGGGGCCAACGTCCTGACTTTC	CASSFLTGGSGANVLTF
TRBV6-4	TRBD2	.	TRBJ2-7	TGTGCCAGCAGTGATACGGGGGGCCGACTGACTAGCGGGGGACTCTACGAGCAGTACTTC	CASSDTGGRLTSGGLYEQYF
TRBV2	.	.	TRBJ1-2	TGTGCCAGCAGACTTTTGAAGATGAACGGCTACACCTTC	CASRLLKMNGYTF
TRBV9	.	.	TRBJ2-2	TGTGCCAGCAGCGTCCGGGTAGGCACCGGGGAGCTGTTTTTT	CASSVRVGTGELFF
TRBV7-2	.	.	TRBJ2-6	TGTGCCAGCAGCTTAGTGAGGTCAGTTGGGGCCAACGTCCTGACTTTC	CASSLVRSVGANVLTF
TRBV5-1	TRBD1	.	TRBJ2-1	TGCGCCAGCAGCCGTTCCGGGACAGGTAGTCATGAGCAGTTCTTC	CASSRSGTGSHEQFF
TRBV9	TRBD1	.	TRBJ2-5	TGTGCCAGCAGCGGAAGGACAGGGGGCGTGGAGACCCAGTACTTC	CASSGRTGGVETQYF
TRBV29-1	TRBD1	medium-sized	TRBJ1-2	TGCAGCGTTTTAATTCAGGGGGCGCGTGGCTACACCTTC	CSVLIQGARGYTF
TRBV7-2	.	.	TRBJ1-3	TGTGCCAGCAGCCCCACGCCAGGCCGCTCTGGAAACACCATATATTTT	CASSPTPGRSGNTIYF
TRBV7-9	TRBD2	.	TRBJ2-5	TGTGCCAGCAGCGCAGGGACTAGCGGGAGGGTCCGGGAGACCCAGTACTTC	CASSAGTSGRVRETQYF
TRBV6-5	TRBD1	.	TRBJ1-3	TGTGCCAGCAGTTACATAGGGGGCAGAAACACCATATATTTT	CASSYIGGRNTIYF
TRBV30	.	.	TRBJ2-5	TGTGCCTGGAGTGTACACGCCCTCGGGTATCAAGAGACCCAGTACTTC	CAWSVHALGYQETQYF
TRBV6-6	.	.	TRBJ1-4	TGTGCCAGCAGCTTATACGGGGTGGCGAATGAAAAACTGTTTTTT	CASSLYGVANEKLFF
TRBV19	.	.	TRBJ2-5	TGTGCCAGTAGTACCCGCGGGGTCGCTGAGACCCAGTACTTC	CASSTRGVAETQYF
TRBV5-4	.	.	TRBJ1-1	TGTGCCAGCAGCTTGGAACAAGTGAACACTGAAGCTTTCTTT	CASSLEQVNTEAFF
TRBV27	.	.	TRBJ1-5	TGTGCCAGCTCTGGACAGATCTATCAGCCCCAGCATTTT	CASSGQIYQPQHF
TRBV7-9	TRBD1	.	TRBJ1-1	TGTGCCAGCAGCCAGGACAGGGGGCGCGATATTGAAGCTTTCTTT	CASSQDRGRDIEAFF
TRBV30	.	once	TRBJ1-6	TGTGCCTCCGGGACACCTAATTCACCCCTCCACTTT	CASGTPNSPLHF
TRBV5-5	.	.	TRBJ1-4	TGTGCCAGCAGCCCTGAGACGGGTGGCACTAATGAAAAACTGTTTTTT	CASSPETGGTNEKLFF
TRBV23-1	.	.	TRBJ1-5	TGCGCCAGCAGTCAAGGAGGGTCAAATCAGCCCCAGCATTTT	CASSQGGSNQPQHF
TRBV11-2	.	few	TRBJ2-1	TGTGCCAGCAGTCGACCCGGACTGCCTCCTGGGGAGCAGTTCTTC	CASSRPGLPPGEQFF
TRBV9	.	.	TRBJ2-1	TGTGCCAGCAGCGTAGGTCCTTCGGGGTCCTACAATGAGCAGTTCTTC	CASSVGPSGSYNEQFF
TRBV13	TRBD1	.	TRBJ1-1	TGTGCCAGCAGCCCTATCCCGGGACAGGGGCCGAACACTGAAGCTTTCTTT	CASSPIPGQGPNTEAFF
TRBV9	TRBD2	.	TRBJ2-1	TGTGCCAGCAGTCTTACTGGAGCGGGGGGTGAGCAGTTCTTC	CASSLTGAGGEQFF
TRBV2	TRBD1	.	TRBJ1-5	TGTGCCAGCGGAAAGGGACAGGAAGGCAATCAGCCCCAGCATTTT	CASGKGQEGNQPQHF
TRBV19	.	.	TRBJ2-5	TGTGCCAGTAGGGTGACAGGCGGGGAGACCCAGTACTTC	CASRVTGGETQYF
TRBV19	TRBD1	.	TRBJ2-6	TGTGCCAGTAGTATGGGACAGGGGACCGGGGCCAACGTCCTGACTTTC	CASSMGQGTGANVLTF
TRBV7-2	TRBD2	.	TRBJ2-3	TGTGCCAGCAGCTCAGGACTAGCGGAGGATACGCAGTATTTT	CASSSGLAEDTQYF
TRBV5-4	TRBD1	.	TRBJ2-5	TGTGCCAGCAGCGAGCCGACAGGGTGGGGCCAAGAGACCCAGTACTTC	CASSEPTGWGQETQYF
TRBV10-2	.	.	TRBJ2-2	TGCGCCAGCATTAGCCAGGGGGGCACCGGGGAGCTGTTTTTT	CASISQGGTGELFF
TRBV30	TRBD1	.	TRBJ1-1	TGTGCCCGGGCAGGGGGCACTGAAGCTTTCTTT	CARAGGTEAFF
TRBV6-1	TRBD1	.	TRBJ1-5	TGTGGGACAGGGCCTGATAGCAATCAGCCCCAGCATTTT	CGTGPDSNQPQHF
TRBV27	TRBD1	.	TRBJ2-7	TGTGCCAGCAGTTCCAGGGGGTCGTCTTCCTACGAGCAGTACTTC	CASSSRGSSSYEQYF